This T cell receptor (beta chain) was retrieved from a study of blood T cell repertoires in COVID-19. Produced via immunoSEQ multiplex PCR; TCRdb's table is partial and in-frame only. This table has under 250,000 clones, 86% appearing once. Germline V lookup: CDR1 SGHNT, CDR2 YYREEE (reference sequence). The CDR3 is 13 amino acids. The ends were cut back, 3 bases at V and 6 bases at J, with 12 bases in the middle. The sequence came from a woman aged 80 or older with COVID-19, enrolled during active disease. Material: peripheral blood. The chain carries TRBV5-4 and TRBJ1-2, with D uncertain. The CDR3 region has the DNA TGTGCCAGCAGCTGGGGAGGGTGGGATGGCTACACCTTC. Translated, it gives CASSWGGWDGYTF.